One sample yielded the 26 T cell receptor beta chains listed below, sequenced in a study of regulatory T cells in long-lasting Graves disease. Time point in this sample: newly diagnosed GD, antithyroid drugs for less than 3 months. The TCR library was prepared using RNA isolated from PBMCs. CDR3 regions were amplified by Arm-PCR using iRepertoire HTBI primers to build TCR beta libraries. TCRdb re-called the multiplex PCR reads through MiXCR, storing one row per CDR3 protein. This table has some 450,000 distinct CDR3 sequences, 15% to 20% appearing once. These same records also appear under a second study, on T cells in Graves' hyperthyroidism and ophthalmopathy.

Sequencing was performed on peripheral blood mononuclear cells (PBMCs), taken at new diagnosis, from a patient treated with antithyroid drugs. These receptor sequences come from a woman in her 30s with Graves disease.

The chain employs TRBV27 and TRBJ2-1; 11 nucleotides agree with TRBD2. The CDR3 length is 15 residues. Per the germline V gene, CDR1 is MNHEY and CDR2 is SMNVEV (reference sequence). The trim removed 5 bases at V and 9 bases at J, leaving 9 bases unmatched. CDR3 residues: CASSVLTSGKGEQFF. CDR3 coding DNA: TGTGCCAGCAGTGTTTTGACTAGCGGGAAGGGTGAGCAGTTCTTC.

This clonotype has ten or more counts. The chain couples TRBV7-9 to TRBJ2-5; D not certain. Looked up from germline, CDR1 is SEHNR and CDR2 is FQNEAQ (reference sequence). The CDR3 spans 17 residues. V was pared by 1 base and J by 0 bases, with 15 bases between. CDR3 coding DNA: TGTGCCAGCAGCTTAGTGACAATTCAGACGTACCAAGAGACCCAGTACTTC. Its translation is CASSLVTIQTYQETQYF. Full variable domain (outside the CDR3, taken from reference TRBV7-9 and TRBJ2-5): DTGVSQNPRHKITKRGQNVTFRCDPISEHNRLYWYRQTLGQGPEFLTYFQNEAQLEKSRLLSDRFSAERPKGSFSTLEIQRTEQGDSAMYLCASSLVTIQTYQETQYFGPGTRLLVL.

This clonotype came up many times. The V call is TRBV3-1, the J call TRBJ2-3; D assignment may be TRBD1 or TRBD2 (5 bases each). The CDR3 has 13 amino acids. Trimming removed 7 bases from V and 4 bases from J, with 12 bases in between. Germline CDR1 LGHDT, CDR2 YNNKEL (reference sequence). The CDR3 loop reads CASNGRGSDTQYF. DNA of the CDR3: TGTGCCAGCAACGGTCGGGGCTCAGATACGCAGTATTTT.

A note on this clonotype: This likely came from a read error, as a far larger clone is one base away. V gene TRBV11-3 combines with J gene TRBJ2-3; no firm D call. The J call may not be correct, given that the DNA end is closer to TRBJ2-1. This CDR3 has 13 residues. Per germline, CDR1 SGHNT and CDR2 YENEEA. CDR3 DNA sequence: TGTGCCAGCAGCTTAGAGTCTAGACGTGAGCAGTTCTTC. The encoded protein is CASSLESRREQFF.

The CDR3 DNA sequence: TGTGCCAGCAGTGACCCGACAGGGCATGGCTACACCTTC. It yields the protein CASSDPTGHGYTF. J is TRBJ1-2 and V is TRBV12-3 or TRBV12-4, with 7 bases identical to TRBD1. J was trimmed by 6 bases and V by 5 bases; bases with no gene match: 6. This CDR3 contains 13 residues.

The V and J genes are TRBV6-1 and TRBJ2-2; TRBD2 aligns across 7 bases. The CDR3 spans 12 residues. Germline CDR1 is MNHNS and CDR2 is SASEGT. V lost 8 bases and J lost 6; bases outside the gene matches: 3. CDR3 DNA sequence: TGTGCCAGCGGGGGGGGTGCCGGGGAGCTGTTTTTT. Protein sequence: CASGGGAGELFF.

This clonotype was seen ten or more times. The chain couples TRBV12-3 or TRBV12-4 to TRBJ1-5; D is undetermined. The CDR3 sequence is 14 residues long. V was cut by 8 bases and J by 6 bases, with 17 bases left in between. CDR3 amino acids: CASDYLGSAQPQHF. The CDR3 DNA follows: TGTGCCAGCGACTATTTGGGCTCTGCTCAGCCCCAGCATTTT.

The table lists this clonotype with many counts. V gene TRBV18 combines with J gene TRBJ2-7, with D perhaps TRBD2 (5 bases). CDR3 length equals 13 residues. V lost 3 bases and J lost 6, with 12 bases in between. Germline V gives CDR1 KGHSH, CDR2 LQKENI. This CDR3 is CASSPADLSEQYF. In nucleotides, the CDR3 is TGTGCCAGCTCACCCGCGGACTTATCCGAGCAGTACTTC.

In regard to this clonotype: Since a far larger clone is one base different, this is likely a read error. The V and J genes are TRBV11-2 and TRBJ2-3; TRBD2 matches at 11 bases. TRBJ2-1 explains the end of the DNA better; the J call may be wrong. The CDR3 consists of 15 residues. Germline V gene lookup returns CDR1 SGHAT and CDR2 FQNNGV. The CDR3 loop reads CAGSLVAGGTREQFF. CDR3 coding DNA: TGTGCCGGCAGCTTAGTAGCGGGAGGGACGAGGGAGCAGTTCTTC.

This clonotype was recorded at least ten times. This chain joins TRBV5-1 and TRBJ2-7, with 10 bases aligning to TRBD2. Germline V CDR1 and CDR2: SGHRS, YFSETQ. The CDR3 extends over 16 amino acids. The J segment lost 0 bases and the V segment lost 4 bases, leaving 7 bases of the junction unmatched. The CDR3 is CASSPLAGVTSYEQYF. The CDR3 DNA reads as TGCGCCAGCAGCCCCCTAGCGGGAGTCACCTCCTACGAGCAGTACTTC.

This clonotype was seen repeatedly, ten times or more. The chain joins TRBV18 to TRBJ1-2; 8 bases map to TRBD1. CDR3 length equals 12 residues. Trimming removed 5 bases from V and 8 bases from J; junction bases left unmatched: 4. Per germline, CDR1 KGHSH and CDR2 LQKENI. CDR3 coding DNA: TGTGCCAGCTCAGTCGGACAGGGAGGCTACACCTTC. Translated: CASSVGQGGYTF.

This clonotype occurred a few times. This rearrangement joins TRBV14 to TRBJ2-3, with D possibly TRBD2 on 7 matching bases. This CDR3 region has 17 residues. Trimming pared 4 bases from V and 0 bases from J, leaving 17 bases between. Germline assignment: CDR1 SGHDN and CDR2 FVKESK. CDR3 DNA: TGTGCCAGCAGCCGAGGGGGAGGGCCTCGGAGCACAGATACGCAGTATTTT. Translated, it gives CASSRGGGPRSTDTQYF.

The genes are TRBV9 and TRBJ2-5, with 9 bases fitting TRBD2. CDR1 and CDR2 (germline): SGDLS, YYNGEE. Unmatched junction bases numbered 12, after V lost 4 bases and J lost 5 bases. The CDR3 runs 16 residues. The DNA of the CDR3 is TGTGCCAGCAGCCCCCCGGGCGGGAGGGCCCGGGAGACCCAGTACTTC. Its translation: CASSPPGGRARETQYF.

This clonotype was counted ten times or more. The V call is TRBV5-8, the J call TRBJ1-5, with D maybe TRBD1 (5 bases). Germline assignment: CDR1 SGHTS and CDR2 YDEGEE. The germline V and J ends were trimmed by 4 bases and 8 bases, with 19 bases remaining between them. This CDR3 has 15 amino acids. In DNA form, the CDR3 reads TGTGCCAGCAGCACGGGGACTCAGGCAAAAGAGCCCCAGCATTTT. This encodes CASSTGTQAKEPQHF.

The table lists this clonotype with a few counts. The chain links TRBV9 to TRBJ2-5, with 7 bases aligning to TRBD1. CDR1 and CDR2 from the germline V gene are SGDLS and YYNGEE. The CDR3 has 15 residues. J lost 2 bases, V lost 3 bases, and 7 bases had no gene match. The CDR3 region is CASSGRGTAQETQYF. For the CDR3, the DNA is TGTGCCAGCAGCGGCCGAGGGACAGCTCAAGAGACCCAGTACTTC.

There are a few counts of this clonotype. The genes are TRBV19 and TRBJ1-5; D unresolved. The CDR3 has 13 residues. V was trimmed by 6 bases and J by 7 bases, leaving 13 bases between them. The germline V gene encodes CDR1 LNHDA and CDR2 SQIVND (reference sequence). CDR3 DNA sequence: TGTGCCAGTAGGCGTTTGGTGGGACAGCCCCAGCATTTT. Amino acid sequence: CASRRLVGQPQHF.

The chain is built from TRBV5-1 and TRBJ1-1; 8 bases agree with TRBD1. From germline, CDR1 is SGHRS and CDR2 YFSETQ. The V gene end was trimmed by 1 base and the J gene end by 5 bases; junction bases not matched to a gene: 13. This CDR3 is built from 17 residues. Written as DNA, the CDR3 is TGCGCCAGCAGCTTGAAACAGCAACAGGGGGTTTGGACTGAAGCTTTCTTT. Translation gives CASSLKQQQGVWTEAFF.

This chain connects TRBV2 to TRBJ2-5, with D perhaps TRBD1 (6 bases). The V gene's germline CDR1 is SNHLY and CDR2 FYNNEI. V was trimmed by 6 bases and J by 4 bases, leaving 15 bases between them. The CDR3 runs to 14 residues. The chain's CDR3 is CASRQGPGRETQYF. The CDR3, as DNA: TGTGCCAGCAGACAGGGTCCGGGTAGAGAGACCCAGTACTTC.

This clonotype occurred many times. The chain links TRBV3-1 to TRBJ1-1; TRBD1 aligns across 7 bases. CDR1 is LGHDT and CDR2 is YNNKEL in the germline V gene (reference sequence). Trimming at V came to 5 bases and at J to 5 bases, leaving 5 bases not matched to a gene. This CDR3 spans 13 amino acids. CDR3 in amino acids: CASSVDRATEAFF. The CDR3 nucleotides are TGTGCCAGCAGCGTAGACAGGGCAACTGAAGCTTTCTTT.

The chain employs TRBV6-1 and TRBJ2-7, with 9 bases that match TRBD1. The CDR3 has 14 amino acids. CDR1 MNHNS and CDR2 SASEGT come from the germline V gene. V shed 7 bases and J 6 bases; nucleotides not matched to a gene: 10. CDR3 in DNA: TGTGCCAGCACCTTAGACAGGGGGATAGGCGAGCAGTACTTC. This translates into CASTLDRGIGEQYF.

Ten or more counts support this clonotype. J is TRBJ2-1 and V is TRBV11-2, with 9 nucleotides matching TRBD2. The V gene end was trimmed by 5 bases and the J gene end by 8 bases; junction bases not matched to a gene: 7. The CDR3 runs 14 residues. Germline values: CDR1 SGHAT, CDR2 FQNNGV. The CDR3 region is CASSAGLANDEQFF. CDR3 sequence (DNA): TGTGCCAGCAGCGCCGGACTAGCGAACGATGAGCAGTTCTTC.

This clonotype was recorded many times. CDR3 nucleotides: TGTGCCACCACAGGGGACGGAACCTACGAGCAGTACTTC. Translating it yields CATTGDGTYEQYF. The chain has TRBV2 and TRBJ2-7; 7 positions agree with TRBD1. Looked up from germline, CDR1 is SNHLY and CDR2 is FYNNEI. This CDR3 is 13 amino acids long. V lost 10 bases to trimming and J lost 2 bases; unmatched junction nucleotides: 8.

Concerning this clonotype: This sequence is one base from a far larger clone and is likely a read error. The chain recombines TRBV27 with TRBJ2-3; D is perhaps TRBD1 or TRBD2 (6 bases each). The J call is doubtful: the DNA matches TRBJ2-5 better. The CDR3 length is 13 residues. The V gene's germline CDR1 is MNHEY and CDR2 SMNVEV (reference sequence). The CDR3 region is CASSFTEGEIQYF. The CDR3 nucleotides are TGTGCCAGCAGTTTTACGGAGGGGGAGATCCAGTACTTC.

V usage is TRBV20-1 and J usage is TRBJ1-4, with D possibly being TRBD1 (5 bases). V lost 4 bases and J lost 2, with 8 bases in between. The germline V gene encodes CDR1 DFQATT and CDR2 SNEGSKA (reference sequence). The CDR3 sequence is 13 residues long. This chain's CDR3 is CSAIQGTNEKLFF. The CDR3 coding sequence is TGCAGTGCTATCCAGGGTACTAATGAAAAACTGTTTTTT.

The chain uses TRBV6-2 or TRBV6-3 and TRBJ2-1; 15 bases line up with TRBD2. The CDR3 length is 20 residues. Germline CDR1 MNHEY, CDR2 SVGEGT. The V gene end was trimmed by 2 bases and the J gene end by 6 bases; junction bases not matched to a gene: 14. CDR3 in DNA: TGTGCCAGCAGTTACCGACCCTGGACTAGCGGGAGGGCCCGTGTCAATGAGCAGTTCTTC. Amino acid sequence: CASSYRPWTSGRARVNEQFF.

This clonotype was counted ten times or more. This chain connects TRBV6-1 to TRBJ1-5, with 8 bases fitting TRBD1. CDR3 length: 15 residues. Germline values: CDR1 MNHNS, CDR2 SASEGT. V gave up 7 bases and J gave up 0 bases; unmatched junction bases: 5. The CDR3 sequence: CASIRTGYSNQPQHF. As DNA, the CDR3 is TGTGCCAGCATAAGGACAGGGTATAGCAATCAGCCCCAGCATTTT.